This T cell receptor (beta chain) was sequenced in a study of shared clonotypes between healthy human individuals. Libraries were prepared by immunoSEQ multiplex PCR; TCRdb keeps only in-frame clonotypes and omits some of them. Counted here are roughly 2.5 million clones, approximately 90% occurring once; the ten biggest clones make up around 0.15%. Trimming pared 6 bases from V and 5 bases from J, leaving 22 bases between. The CDR3 is made up of 16 amino acids. Looked up from germline, CDR1 is SNHLY and CDR2 is FYNNEI. The receptor was derived from a man between 18 and 35 years old in good health. Sequencing was performed on naive CD4+ T cells sorted from blood. Subset described: CD45RA+ positively selected. The chain carries TRBV2 and TRBJ2-5; D is perhaps TRBD1 or TRBD2 (5 bases each). The CDR3 region is CASSEITGTLRETQYF. In DNA form, the CDR3 reads TGTGCCAGCAGCGAAATTACCGGGACCCTGCGGGAGACCCAGTACTTC. The full variable domain, its missing parts supplied by reference TRBV2 and TRBJ2-5, is EPEVTQTPSHQVTQMGQEVILRCVPISNHLYFYWYRQILGQKVEFLVSFYNNEISEKSEIFDDQFSVERPDGSNFTLKIRSTKLEDSAMYFCASSEITGTLRETQYFGPGTRLLVL.